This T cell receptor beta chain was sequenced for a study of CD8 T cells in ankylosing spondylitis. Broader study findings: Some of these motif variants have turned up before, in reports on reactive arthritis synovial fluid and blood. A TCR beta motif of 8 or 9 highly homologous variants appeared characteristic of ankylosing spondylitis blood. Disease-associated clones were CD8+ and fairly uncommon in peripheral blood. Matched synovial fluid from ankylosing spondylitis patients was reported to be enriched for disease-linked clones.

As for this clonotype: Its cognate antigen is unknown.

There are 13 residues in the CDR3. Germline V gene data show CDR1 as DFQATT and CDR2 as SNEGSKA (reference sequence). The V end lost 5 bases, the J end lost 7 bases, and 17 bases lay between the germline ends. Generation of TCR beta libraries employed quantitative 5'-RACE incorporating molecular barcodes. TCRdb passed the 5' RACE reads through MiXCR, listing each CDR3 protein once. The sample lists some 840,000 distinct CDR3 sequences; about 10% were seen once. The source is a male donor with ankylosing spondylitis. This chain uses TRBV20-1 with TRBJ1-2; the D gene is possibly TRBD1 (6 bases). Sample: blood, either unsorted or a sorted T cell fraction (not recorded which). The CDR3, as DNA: TGCAGTGCTGTACCAGGGGCGCAGGGTGGCTACACCTTC. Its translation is CSAVPGAQGGYTF.